The T cell receptor (beta chain) described here comes from a study of graft-versus-host responses after intestinal transplantation. Overall study context: Multivisceral, liver-intestinal, or isolated intestinal transplants were received by the recipients. For two to four years after anti-thymocyte globulin induction, all recipients took tacrolimus and steroids. Study-wide results and limits: High graft-versus-host to host-versus-graft T cell clonal ratios marked allografts of patients with graft-donor macrochimerism.

Comments on this clone: What it recognizes is unknown.

The germline gives CDR1 SGHNT, CDR2 YYREEE (reference sequence). Germline trimming cut 2 bases from V and 2 bases from J; bases unmatched to any gene: 4. The CDR3 runs to 15 residues. Profiling relied on immunoSEQ multiplex PCR, and the TCRdb table lists in-frame clones only, not all of them. This table has fewer than 130,000 clones, over 85% appearing once. The chain recombines TRBV5-4 with TRBJ1-5; 7 nucleotides agree with TRBD1. This TCR was sampled from a human donor who received an intestinal transplant. Specimen: unstimulated CD8+ T cells sorted from spleen or lymph node cells, collected before intestinal transplant. The CDR3 coding sequence is TGTGCCAGCAGCTTCGACAGGGAGGGCAATCAGCCCCAGCATTTT. It is translated as CASSFDREGNQPQHF.